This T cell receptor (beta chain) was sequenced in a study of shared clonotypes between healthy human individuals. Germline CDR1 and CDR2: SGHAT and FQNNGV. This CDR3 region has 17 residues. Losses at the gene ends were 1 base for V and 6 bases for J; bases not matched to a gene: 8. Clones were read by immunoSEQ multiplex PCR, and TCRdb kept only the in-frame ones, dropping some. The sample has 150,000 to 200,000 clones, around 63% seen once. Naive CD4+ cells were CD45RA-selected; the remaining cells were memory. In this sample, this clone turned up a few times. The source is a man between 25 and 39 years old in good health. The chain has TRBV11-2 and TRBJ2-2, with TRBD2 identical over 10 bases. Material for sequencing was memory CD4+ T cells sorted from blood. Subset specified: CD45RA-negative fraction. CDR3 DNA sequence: TGTGCCAGCAGCTTAGGAGATAGCGGGAGGTTCCCCGGGGAGCTGTTTTTT. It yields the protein CASSLGDSGRFPGELFF. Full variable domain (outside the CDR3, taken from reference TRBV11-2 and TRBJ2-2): EAGVAQSPRYKIIEKRQSVAFWCNPISGHATLYWYQQILGQGPKLLIQFQNNGVVDDSQLPKDRFSAERLKGVDSTLKIQPAKLEDSAVYLCASSLGDSGRFPGELFFGEGSRLTVL.